This T cell receptor (beta chain) was profiled in a study of blood T cell repertoires in COVID-19. Study-wide context: Acute-phase and convalescent COVID-19 samples originated in the United States, Italy and Spain. PBMCs, B-cell-depleted T cells, or T cells were the source of the cDNA or gDNA that made up the material.

This CDR3 comprises 13 residues. The J segment lost 4 bases and the V segment lost 5 bases, leaving 4 bases of the junction unmatched. CDR1 and CDR2 (germline): SGHAT, FQNNGV. Per the authors' pipeline: Amplification from reference gene primers served as the basis for estimated nucleated cell counts. Some clones are missing from TCRdb's copy, which holds only in-frame ones; the method was immunoSEQ multiplex PCR. The D gene and trimming were derived from the DNA, and the V and J assignments and clone size from that table. This repertoire shows over 150,000 clones, around nine tenths found once; its top ten account for 2.5% to 3.5%.

This chain links TRBV11-2 with TRBJ2-5, with 7 bases that match TRBD1. Source material: peripheral blood. The sequence derives from a man aged 35 to 55 with active or convalescent COVID-19. CDR3 residues: CASSARDRETQYF. As DNA, the CDR3 is TGTGCCAGCAGCGCCCGGGACAGAGAGACCCAGTACTTC.